This entry describes one T cell receptor beta chain. Its antigen is as yet unknown. This sample was included in a study of blood T cell dynamics during melanoma immunotherapy. Sequencing was performed with immunoSEQ multiplex PCR; in TCRdb, only in-frame clones are kept and a portion is missing. Here the sample spans about 4,800 clones, roughly 86% being singletons. Overall study results and limits: Unlike progressors, later disease-control patients had W3 repertoires gaining clonality or diversity.

The CDR3 extends over 15 amino acids. CDR1 is SGHVS and CDR2 is FQNEAQ in the germline V gene. With 5 bases clipped from V and 3 bases from J, the junction kept 6 bases outside the gene matches. Time point of the sample: week 3, after first cycle of checkpoint inhibitor. This sequence joins TRBV7-8 and TRBJ2-3, with 9 bases aligning to TRBD2. The clonotype was recovered from a human donor with melanoma. Sequenced here: blood, sampled from a patient treated with checkpoint blockade. CDR3 nucleotide sequence: TGTGCCAGCAGCACGGGACTAGCTGGTACAGATACGCAGTATTTT. Protein sequence: CASSTGLAGTDTQYF.